This T cell receptor (beta chain) was identified in a study of T cell clones after liver transplantation. Generated by immunoSEQ multiplex PCR, the TCRdb table keeps only in-frame clones and is missing some. This table holds 68,000 or so clones, approximately 80% found once. This clone was detected once. Germline V lookup: CDR1 SGHVS, CDR2 FNYEAQ. V lost 5 bases and J lost 3, with 17 bases in between. CDR3 length equals 16 residues. This TCR came from a human donor who received a liver transplant. This chain uses TRBV7-6 with TRBJ2-4, with D possibly being TRBD2 (5 bases). The sequencing here drew on CD4+ T cells from blood, taken before liver transplant. The CDR3 protein is CASSPRTRRGKNIQYF. For the CDR3, the DNA is TGTGCCAGCAGCCCCCGGACCCGTCGGGGCAAAAACATTCAGTACTTC.